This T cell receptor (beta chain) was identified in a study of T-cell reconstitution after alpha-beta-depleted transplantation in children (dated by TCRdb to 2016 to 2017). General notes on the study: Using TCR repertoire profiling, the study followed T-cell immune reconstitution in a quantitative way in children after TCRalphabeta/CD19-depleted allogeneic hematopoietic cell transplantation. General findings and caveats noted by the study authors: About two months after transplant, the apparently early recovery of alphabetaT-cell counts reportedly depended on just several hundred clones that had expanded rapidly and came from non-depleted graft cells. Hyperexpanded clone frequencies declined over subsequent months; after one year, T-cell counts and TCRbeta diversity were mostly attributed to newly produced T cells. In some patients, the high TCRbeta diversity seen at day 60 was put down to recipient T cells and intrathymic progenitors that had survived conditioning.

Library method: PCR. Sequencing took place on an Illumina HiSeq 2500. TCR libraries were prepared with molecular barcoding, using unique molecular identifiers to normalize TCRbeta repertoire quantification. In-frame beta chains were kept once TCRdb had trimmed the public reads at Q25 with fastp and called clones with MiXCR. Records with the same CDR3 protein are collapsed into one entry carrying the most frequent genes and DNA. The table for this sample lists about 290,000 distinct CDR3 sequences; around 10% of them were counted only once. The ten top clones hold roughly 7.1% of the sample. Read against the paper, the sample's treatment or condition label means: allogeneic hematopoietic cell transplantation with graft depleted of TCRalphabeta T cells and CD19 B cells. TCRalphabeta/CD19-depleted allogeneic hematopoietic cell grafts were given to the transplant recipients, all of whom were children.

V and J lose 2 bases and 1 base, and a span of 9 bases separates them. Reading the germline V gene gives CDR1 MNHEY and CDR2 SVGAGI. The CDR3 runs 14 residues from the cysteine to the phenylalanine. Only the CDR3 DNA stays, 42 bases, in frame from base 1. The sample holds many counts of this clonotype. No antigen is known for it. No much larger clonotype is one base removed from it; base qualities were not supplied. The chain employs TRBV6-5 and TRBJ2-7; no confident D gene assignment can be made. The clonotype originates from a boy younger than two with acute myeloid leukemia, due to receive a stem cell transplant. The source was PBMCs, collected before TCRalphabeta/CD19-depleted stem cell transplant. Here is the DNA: TGTGCCAGCAGTTACATTGGGCCTTCCTACGAGCAGTACTTC. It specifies CASSYIGPSYEQYF.